The TCR beta chain described here comes from a study of radiation and T cells in renal cell carcinoma. Only in-frame clones appear in the TCRdb table, and some are missing; sequencing was by immunoSEQ multiplex PCR. This sample has around 130,000 clones, with 88% found just once. Study findings and constraints: Without pretreatment biopsies, baseline tumor clonotype presence was undetermined.

CDR3 length: 17 residues. With V trimmed by 5 bases and J by 2 bases, 10 bases remained unmatched. Germline-derived CDR1 and CDR2 are SGHTA and FQGNSA. Stated time point: blood 2 weeks post-SBRT. As to treatment: 15 Gy SBRT to primary tumor, nephrectomy 4 weeks later. Clear cell pathology was present in this patient's renal cell carcinoma. Points on this clone: What it binds is not known.

The sample consisted of blood, taken from a patient whose treatment included radiotherapy and nephrectomy. This chain connects TRBV7-2 to TRBJ2-7; 12 bases line up with TRBD2. The clonotype was recovered from a woman between 65 and 79 years old with renal cell carcinoma. CDR3 DNA: TGTGCCAGCAGCAGAGGACAGGGGACTAGCGGGCCCTACGAGCAGTACTTC. Its translation is CASSRGQGTSGPYEQYF.